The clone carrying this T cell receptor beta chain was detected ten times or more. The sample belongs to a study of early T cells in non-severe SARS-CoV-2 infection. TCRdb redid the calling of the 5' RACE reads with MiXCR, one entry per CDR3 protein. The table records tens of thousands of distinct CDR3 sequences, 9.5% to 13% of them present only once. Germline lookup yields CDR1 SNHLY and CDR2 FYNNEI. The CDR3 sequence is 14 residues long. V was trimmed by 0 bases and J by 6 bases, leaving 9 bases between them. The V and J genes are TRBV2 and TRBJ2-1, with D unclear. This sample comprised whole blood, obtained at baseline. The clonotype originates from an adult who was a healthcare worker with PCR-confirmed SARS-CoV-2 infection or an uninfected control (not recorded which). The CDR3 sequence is CASSEARTTNEQFF. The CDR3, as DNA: TGTGCCAGCAGTGAAGCGCGGACCACCAATGAGCAGTTCTTC.